Following are 10 T cell receptor beta chains from one sample sequenced in a study of T cells after yellow fever vaccination. TCRdb passed the 5' RACE reads through MiXCR, listing each CDR3 protein once. The profile shows hundreds of thousands of distinct CDR3 sequences, roughly a sixth of them singletons. This material consisted of PBMCs, taken before the yellow fever booster vaccination. These receptors came from a man younger than 35 who received the YFV17D yellow fever vaccine.

This clonotype occurred a few times. The chain couples TRBV6-1 to TRBJ2-7, with D uncertain. Trimming shortened V by 7 bases and J by 2 bases, and 12 bases separated the two germline ends. Germline CDR1 reads MNHNS; CDR2 reads SASEGT. The CDR3 has 13 residues. CDR3 in DNA: TGTGCCAGCACCCCCCCCGGCACCTACGAGCAGTACGTC. Translation gives CASTPPGTYEQYV.

The gene calls are TRBV29-1 and TRBJ2-1; D is unclear. CDR1 and CDR2 from the germline V gene are SQVTM and ANQGSEA. The CDR3 totals 13 residues. V shed 5 bases and J shed 0 bases, with 8 bases lying between them. The CDR3 coding sequence is TGCAGCGTTTTCCTCTCCTCCTACAATGAGCAGTTCTTC. The encoded protein is CSVFLSSYNEQFF.

This clonotype was observed a few times. The chain is built from TRBV5-1 and TRBJ2-2; the match to TRBD1 covers 7 bases. Germline V gene sequence: CDR1 SGHRS, CDR2 YFSETQ. Trimming cost V 5 bases and J 5 bases; bases outside gene matches: 9. The length of the CDR3 is 15 residues. CDR3 bases: TGCGCCAGCAGGGTAACGACAGGGTTGACCGGGGAGCTGTTTTTT. Protein sequence: CASRVTTGLTGELFF.

This clonotype has just a few counts. The J gene is TRBJ1-4, the V gene TRBV29-1; D remains ambiguous. V lost 4 bases and J 6 bases, leaving 6 bases between the germline ends. CDR1 is SQVTM, CDR2 ANQGSEA, per germline. The CDR3 contains 11 residues. The CDR3 sequence: CSVGIYEKLFF. The CDR3 region has the DNA TGCAGCGTTGGGATCTATGAAAAACTGTTTTTT.

The table lists this clonotype with a few counts. The rearrangement uses TRBV12-3 or TRBV12-4 and TRBJ1-6, with 7 positions matching TRBD1. Unmatched junction bases numbered 7, after V lost 8 bases and J lost 0 bases. This CDR3 has 16 residues. The CDR3 reads CASQDRLSSYNSPLHF. The CDR3 nucleotides read TGTGCCAGCCAGGACAGGCTGAGCTCCTATAATTCACCCCTCCACTTT.

This clonotype was seen at least ten times. The chain combines TRBV7-2 with TRBJ2-3; 13 bases are a match to TRBD2. J gave up 3 bases and V 5 bases, and 5 bases lay outside the gene matches. The CDR3 runs 16 residues. CDR1 and CDR2 from the germline V gene are SGHTA and FQGNSA. CDR3 nucleotides: TGTGCCAGCAGCAGACTAGCGGGGGGCAGGACAGATACGCAGTATTTT. Its translation is CASSRLAGGRTDTQYF.

In its sample, this clonotype was seen once. The chain uses TRBV18 and TRBJ2-3, with a possible D match to TRBD1 (5 bases). The CDR3 extends over 16 amino acids. Trimming took off 0 bases at V and 5 bases at J, with 15 bases between the two ends. Germline V gives CDR1 KGHSH, CDR2 LQKENI. In nucleotides, the CDR3 is TGTGCCAGCTCACCACCCCACCGAACAGGCCGAGATACGCAGTATTTT. Translated, it gives CASSPPHRTGRDTQYF.

V usage is TRBV5-1 and J usage is TRBJ2-5; no reliable D call. V lost 0 bases, J lost 5 bases, and 11 bases lay in between. Germline-derived CDR1 and CDR2 are SGHRS and YFSETQ. The CDR3 is made up of 14 amino acids. CDR3 in DNA: TGCGCCAGCAGCTTGGTCCCCCAGACGGAGACCCAGTACTTC. It is translated as CASSLVPQTETQYF. Full variable domain (rest looked up from reference TRBV5-1 and TRBJ2-5): KAGVTQTPRYLIKTRGQQVTLSCSPISGHRSVSWYQQTPGQGLQFLFEYFSETQRNKGNFPGRFSGRQFSNSRSEMNVSTLELGDSALYLCASSLVPQTETQYFGPGTRLLVL.

This clonotype was detected many times. The chain uses TRBV4-3 and TRBJ2-5; 7 bases align to TRBD1. The CDR3 contains 16 residues. Losses at the gene ends were 1 base for V and 4 bases for J; bases not matched to a gene: 9. CDR1 LGHNA and CDR2 YSLEER come from the germline V gene. CDR3 region: CASSQAEGGWVETQYF. Written as DNA, the CDR3 is TGCGCCAGCAGCCAAGCGGAAGGGGGCTGGGTAGAGACCCAGTACTTC.

This clonotype was detected ten times or more. The rearrangement uses TRBV5-6 and TRBJ2-3; 9 nucleotides match TRBD2. Germline CDR1 is SGHDT and CDR2 is YYEEEE. The CDR3 consists of 16 residues. The junction had 6 bases not matched to a gene; V was cut back by 0 bases and J by 4 bases. CDR3 coding DNA: TGTGCCAGCAGCTTGGCGGTAGCGGGGGTGTCAGATACGCAGTATTTT. Protein sequence: CASSLAVAGVSDTQYF.